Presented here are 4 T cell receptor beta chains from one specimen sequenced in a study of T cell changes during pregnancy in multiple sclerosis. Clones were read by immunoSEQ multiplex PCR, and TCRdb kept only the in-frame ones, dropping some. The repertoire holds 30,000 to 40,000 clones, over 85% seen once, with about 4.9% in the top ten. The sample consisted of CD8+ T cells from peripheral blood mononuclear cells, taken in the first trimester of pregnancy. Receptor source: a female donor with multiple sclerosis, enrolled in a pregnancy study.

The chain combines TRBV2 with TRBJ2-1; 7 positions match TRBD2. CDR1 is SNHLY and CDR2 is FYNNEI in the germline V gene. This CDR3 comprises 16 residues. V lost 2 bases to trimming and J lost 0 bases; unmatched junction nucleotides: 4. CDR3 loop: CASSELGGSSYNEQFF. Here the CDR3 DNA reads TGTGCCAGCAGTGAATTAGGCGGGAGCTCCTACAATGAGCAGTTCTTC. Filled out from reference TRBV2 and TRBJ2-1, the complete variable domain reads EPEVTQTPSHQVTQMGQEVILRCVPISNHLYFYWYRQILGQKVEFLVSFYNNEISEKSEIFDDQFSVERPDGSNFTLKIRSTKLEDSAMYFCASSELGGSSYNEQFFGPGTRLTVL.

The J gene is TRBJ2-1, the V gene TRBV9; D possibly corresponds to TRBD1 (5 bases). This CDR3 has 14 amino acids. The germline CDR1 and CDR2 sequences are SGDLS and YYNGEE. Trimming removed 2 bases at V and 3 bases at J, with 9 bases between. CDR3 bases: TGTGCCAGCAGCGTGGCGGACAACTACAATGAGCAGTTCTTC. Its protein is CASSVADNYNEQFF. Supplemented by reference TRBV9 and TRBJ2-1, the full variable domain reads DSGVTQTPKHLITATGQRVTLRCSPRSGDLSVYWYQQSLDQGLQFLIQYYNGEERAKGNILERFSAQQFPDLHSELNLSSLELGDSALYFCASSVADNYNEQFFGPGTRLTVL.

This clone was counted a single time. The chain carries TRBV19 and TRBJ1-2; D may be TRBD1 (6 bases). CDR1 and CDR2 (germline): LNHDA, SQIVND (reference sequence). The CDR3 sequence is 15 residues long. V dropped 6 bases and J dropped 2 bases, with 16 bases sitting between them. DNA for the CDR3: TGTGCCAGTAGCCCACCCAGGACAGAGAACTATGGCTACACCTTC. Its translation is CASSPPRTENYGYTF. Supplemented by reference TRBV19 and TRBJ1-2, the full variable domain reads DGGITQSPKYLFRKEGQNVTLSCEQNLNHDAMYWYRQDPGQGLRLIYYSQIVNDFQKGDIAEGYSVSREKKESFPLTVTSAQKNPTAFYLCASSPPRTENYGYTFGSGTRLTVV.

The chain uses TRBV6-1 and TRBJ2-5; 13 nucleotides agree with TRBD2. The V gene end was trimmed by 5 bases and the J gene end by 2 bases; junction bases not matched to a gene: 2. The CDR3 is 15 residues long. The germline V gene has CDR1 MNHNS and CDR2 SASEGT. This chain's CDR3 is CASSQLAGGQETQYF. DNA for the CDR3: TGTGCCAGCAGTCAACTAGCGGGAGGGCAAGAGACCCAGTACTTC.